Sequencing of this T cell receptor (beta chain) was carried out in a study of blood T cells in healthy people across ages. Total RNA, at least 6 micrograms per sample, came from PBMCs. CDR1 and CDR2 from the germline V gene are MDHEN and SYDVKM. This CDR3 is 14 amino acids long. V trimming: 2 bases; J trimming: 3 bases; junction bases outside the gene matches: 3. Overall study results and limits: Relative to aged donors, long-lived donors carried more naive CD4+ cells and displayed higher diversity. Leaving the PBMCs unsorted stopped any conclusive comparison of naive versus antigen-experienced cells.

In regard to this clonotype: The antigen is not known.

It was with a sample-barcoded 5' primer and a J-beta primer mix that a second PCR of roughly 7 to 11 cycles was run. Every single cDNA molecule received a tag from a template-switch adaptor with 12 random nucleotides. TCRdb re-analysed the 5' RACE reads in MiXCR, keeping a single row per CDR3 protein. The profile shows around 1,100,000 distinct CDR3 sequences, approximately 38% of them singletons. This receptor was identified in a man aged 18 to 35 in good health. Sequencing was performed on blood. This chain links TRBV28 with TRBJ1-2; 7 nucleotides match TRBD1. CDR3 DNA sequence: TGTGCCAGCAGTTTAATCAGGGGGTACTATGGCTACACCTTC. It specifies CASSLIRGYYGYTF.